The rows below give T cell receptor beta chains drawn from one sample of a study of T cells in Graves' hyperthyroidism and ophthalmopathy. TCRdb passed the multiplex PCR reads through MiXCR, listing each CDR3 protein once. The sample has hundreds of thousands of distinct CDR3 sequences, approximately 24% seen once. The source material was blood. The receptor set was obtained from a woman under 40 with Graves' ophthalmopathy. The CDR3 runs from the conserved cysteine through the conserved F or W. The order of the fields is V gene, J gene, CDR3 protein.

TRBV15	TRBJ1-4	CAISRDPGQETEKLFF
TRBV6-5	TRBJ2-5	CASSYGAGVGETQYF
TRBV6-5	TRBJ1-2	CASRTGPLWSYTF
TRBV6-1	TRBJ1-3	CASREGLSGNTIYF
TRBV12-3/TRBV12-4	TRBJ2-5	CASSAQGAAETQYF
TRBV7-9	TRBJ2-7	CASSPRTGTSYEQYF
TRBV20-1	TRBJ2-7	CSAQDYEQYF
TRBV12-3/TRBV12-4	TRBJ2-2	CASTLGGGDLAELFF
TRBV28	TRBJ2-7	CASSLSGIGGGEQYF
TRBV6-5	TRBJ1-5	CASIPDRGVITSNQPQHF
TRBV29-1	TRBJ2-7	CSVSGQGGSEQYF
TRBV2	TRBJ1-1	CATSAPNTEAFF
TRBV28	TRBJ1-2	CASRLGDRAFGYTF
TRBV27	TRBJ2-6	CASSYGQSLSGANVLTF
TRBV30	TRBJ1-1	CAWAMGTGPLNTEAFF
TRBV4-1	TRBJ1-1	CASSQDRQGGKAFF
TRBV11-2	TRBJ2-7	CASSPDQDEQYF
TRBV12-3/TRBV12-4	TRBJ2-5	CASSLGWVAASETQYF
TRBV20-1	TRBJ2-5	CSARDRMEGTAETQYF
TRBV28	TRBJ1-1	CASSFARGTPAFF
TRBV19	TRBJ1-1	CASTLKQNTEAFF
TRBV6-7	TRBJ2-5	CASSYRTGDEQETQYF
TRBV5-1	TRBJ2-7	CASSFGAQHSYEQYF
TRBV29-1	TRBJ1-1	CSVATGLMNTEAFF
TRBV7-9	TRBJ1-1	CASMGSSNTEAFF
TRBV7-3	TRBJ1-1	CASSLTQSTEAFF
TRBV3-1	TRBJ2-2	CASSHPGASGELFF
TRBV6-5	TRBJ1-1	CASRLRLLGDTEAFF
TRBV7-2	TRBJ2-7	CASSSRVPDEQYF
TRBV10-2	TRBJ2-7	CASSGTTPTPYEQYF
TRBV6-1	TRBJ1-5	CASRQVNNQPQHF
TRBV27	TRBJ1-2	CASSRTGGLYGYTF
TRBV6-8	TRBJ1-2	CASRTAINYGYTF
TRBV28	TRBJ1-2	CASSPGGLANYGYTF
TRBV4-1	TRBJ2-7	CASSQAAGGPAYEQYF
TRBV6-1	TRBJ1-1	CASSEQQGEGTEAFF
TRBV6-2/TRBV6-3	TRBJ1-5	CASSYSGGPDQPQHF
TRBV20-1	TRBJ1-3	CSARDPGGLSSGNTIYF
TRBV6-5	TRBJ1-1	CASSSRSQPPNTEAFF
TRBV12-3/TRBV12-4	TRBJ1-1	CASSQANTEAFF
TRBV6-6	TRBJ1-3	CASSSGRVGNTIYF
TRBV19	TRBJ1-5	CASSSPGQGANQPQHF
TRBV11-2	TRBJ1-1	CASSLEFAGRRATEAFF
TRBV12-3/TRBV12-4	TRBJ1-2	CASSLDRGRVGYTF
TRBV15	TRBJ1-1	CATSRRTGGGTGMGKNTEAFF
TRBV5-1	TRBJ2-3	CASTDRFGGPDTQYF
TRBV19	TRBJ2-2	CASGAGVLDTGELFF
TRBV20-1	TRBJ2-7	CSLRSHSSYEQYF
TRBV25-1	TRBJ2-7	CATTDTAYEQYF
TRBV28	TRBJ1-5	CASSWGLYQPQHF
TRBV19	TRBJ1-1	CASRTDRGWNTEAFF